This T cell receptor beta chain was sequenced in a study of T cell responses to AZD1222 COVID-19 vaccine. The protocol was immunoSEQ multiplex PCR, while the TCRdb copy is restricted to in-frame clones and leaves out a portion. The table shows under 60,000 clones, with around 80% occurring only once. Study-level findings and limits: Vaccine-associated CD4 TCRs ranged over spike, dominating at 160-218 and 743-854. White British donors predominated, females outnumbered males, and clonal diversity was possibly underestimated. The peak T cell response came first, and repertoires were sampled only after it.

On this clone: What it binds is unknown.

Sequencing was performed on peripheral blood, taken on day 0 of AZD1222 vaccination. This TCR came from an adult in good health.

This chain's CDR3 is CASSGSGGAHNEQFF. The CDR3 nucleotides read TGTGCCAGCAGCGGTAGCGGGGGGGCCCACAATGAGCAGTTCTTC. The chain couples TRBV9 to TRBJ2-1, with 11 bases matching TRBD2. CDR3 length equals 15 residues. Germline-derived CDR1 and CDR2 are SGDLS and YYNGEE. V was clipped by 3 bases and J by 5 bases; unmatched bases: 4.